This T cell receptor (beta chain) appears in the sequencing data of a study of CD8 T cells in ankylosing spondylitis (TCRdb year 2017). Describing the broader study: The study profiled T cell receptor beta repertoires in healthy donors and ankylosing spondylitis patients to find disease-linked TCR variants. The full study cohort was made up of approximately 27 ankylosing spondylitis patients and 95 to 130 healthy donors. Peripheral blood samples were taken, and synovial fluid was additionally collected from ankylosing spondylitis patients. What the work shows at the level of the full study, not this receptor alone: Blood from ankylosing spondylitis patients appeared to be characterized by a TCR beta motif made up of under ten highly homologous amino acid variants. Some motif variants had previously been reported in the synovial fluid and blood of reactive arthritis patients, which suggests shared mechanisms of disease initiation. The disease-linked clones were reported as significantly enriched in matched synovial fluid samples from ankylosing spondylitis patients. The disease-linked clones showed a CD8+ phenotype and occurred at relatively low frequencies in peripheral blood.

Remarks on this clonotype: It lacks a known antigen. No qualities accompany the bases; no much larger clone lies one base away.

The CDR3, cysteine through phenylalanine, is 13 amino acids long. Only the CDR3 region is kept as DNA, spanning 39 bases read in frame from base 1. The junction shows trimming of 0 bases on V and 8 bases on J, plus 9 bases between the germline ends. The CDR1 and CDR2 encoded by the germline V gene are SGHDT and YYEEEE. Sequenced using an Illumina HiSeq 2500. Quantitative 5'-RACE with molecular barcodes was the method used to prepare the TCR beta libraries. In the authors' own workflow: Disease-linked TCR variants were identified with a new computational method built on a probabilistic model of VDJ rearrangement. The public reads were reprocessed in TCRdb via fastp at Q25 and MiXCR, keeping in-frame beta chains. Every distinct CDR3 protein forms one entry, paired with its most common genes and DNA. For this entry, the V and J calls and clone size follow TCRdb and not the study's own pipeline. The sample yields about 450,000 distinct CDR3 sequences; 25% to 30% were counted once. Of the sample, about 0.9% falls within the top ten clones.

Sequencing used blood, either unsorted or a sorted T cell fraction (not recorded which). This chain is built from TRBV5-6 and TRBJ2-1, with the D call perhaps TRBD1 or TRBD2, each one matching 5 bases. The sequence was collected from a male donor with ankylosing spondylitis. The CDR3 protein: CASSLGGIYEQFF. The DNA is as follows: TGTGCCAGCAGCTTGGGGGGGATATATGAGCAGTTCTTC.